This T cell receptor beta chain was sequenced for a study of T cells after yellow fever vaccination. Study observations and caveats: Clones from primary vaccination mostly reappeared after the booster (96% CD4, about 88% CD8).

Using its own MiXCR run on the 5' RACE reads, TCRdb lists one record per CDR3 protein. This sample has 120,000 or so distinct CDR3 sequences, with under 9% found just once. V shed 0 bases and J shed 0 bases, with 13 bases lying between them. The CDR3 spans 17 residues. Per germline, CDR1 SGHDT and CDR2 YYEEEE. This clonotype turned up a few times. The antigen remains undetermined. This material consisted of CD8+ T cells sorted from PBMCs, taken on the day of the yellow fever booster vaccination. V gene TRBV5-6 combines with J gene TRBJ2-1; maybe TRBD2 (6 bases). This TCR was sampled from a man aged 18 to 30 who received the YFV17D yellow fever vaccine. The CDR3 sequence: CASSLAGLASSYNEQFF. In DNA form, the CDR3 reads TGTGCCAGCAGCTTGGCGGGCCTAGCGAGCTCCTACAATGAGCAGTTCTTC.